Here is one T cell receptor (beta chain) with its context. This specimen comes from a study of blood T cell repertoires in COVID-19. The wider study: Whether acute or convalescent, the COVID-19 samples came from the United States, Italy and Spain. T cells, B-cell-depleted T cells, or PBMCs provided the cDNA or gDNA that served as material.

Measured with immunoSEQ multiplex PCR; TCRdb has only the in-frame clones, and not every one. The sample includes 400,000 or so clones, about 90% of them seen just once. Across under 25 US areas, participants ranged in age from about 18 to 90 years. The study assigned cohorts using participant-reported clinical history. Specimen: PBMCs or T cells enriched from blood (not recorded which). This clonotype originated in a man younger than 30 who had recovered from COVID-19.

The CDR3, as DNA: TGTGCCACCAGCAGTAGGAGGCAGGGGGTTGAGCAGTTCTTC. As protein: CATSSRRQGVEQFF. This sequence joins TRBV15 and TRBJ2-1; TRBD1 aligns across 7 bases. The germline V gene encodes CDR1 LNHNV and CDR2 YYDKDF (reference sequence). The junction had 8 bases not matched to a gene; V was cut back by 3 bases and J by 9 bases. The CDR3 sequence is 14 residues long.